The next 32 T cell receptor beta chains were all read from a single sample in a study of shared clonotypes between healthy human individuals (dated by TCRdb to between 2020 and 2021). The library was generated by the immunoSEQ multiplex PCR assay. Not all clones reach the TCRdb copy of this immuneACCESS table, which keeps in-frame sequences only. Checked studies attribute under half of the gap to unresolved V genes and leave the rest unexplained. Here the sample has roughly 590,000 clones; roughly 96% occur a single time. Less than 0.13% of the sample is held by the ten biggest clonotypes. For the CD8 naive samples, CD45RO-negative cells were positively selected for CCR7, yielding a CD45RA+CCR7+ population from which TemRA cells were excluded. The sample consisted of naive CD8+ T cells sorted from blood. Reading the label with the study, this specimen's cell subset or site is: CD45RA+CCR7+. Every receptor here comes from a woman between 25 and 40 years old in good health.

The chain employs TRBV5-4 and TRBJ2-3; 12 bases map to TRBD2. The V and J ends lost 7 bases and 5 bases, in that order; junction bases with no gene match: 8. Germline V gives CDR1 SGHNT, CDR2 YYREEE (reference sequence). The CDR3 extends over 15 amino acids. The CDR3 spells CASALAGGPEDTQYF. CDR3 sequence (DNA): TGTGCCAGCGCCCTAGCGGGAGGGCCCGAAGATACGCAGTATTTT.

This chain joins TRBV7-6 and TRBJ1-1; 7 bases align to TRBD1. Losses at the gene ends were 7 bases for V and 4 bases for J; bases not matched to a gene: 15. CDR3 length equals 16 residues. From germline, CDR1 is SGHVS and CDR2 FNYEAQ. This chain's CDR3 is CASTEGTVKGATEAFF. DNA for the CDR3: TGTGCCAGCACAGAGGGGACGGTGAAGGGGGCCACTGAAGCTTTCTTT.

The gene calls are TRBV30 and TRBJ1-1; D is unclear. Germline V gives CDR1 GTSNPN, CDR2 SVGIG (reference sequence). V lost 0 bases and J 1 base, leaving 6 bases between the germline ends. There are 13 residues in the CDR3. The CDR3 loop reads CAWSVEGNTEAFF. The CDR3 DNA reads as TGTGCCTGGAGTGTTGAGGGGAACACTGAAGCTTTCTTT.

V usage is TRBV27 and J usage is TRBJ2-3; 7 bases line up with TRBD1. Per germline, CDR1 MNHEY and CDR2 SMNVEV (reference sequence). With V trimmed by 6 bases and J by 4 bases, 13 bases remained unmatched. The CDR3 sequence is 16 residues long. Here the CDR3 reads CASSNRGPALADTQYF. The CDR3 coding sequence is TGTGCCAGCAGCAACAGGGGCCCCGCGTTGGCAGATACGCAGTATTTT.

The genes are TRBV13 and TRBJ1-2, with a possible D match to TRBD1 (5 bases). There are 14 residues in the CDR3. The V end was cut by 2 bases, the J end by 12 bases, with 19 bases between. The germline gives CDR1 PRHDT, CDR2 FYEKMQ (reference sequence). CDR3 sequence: CASSLTRDRRGNTF. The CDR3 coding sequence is TGTGCCAGCAGCTTAACCCGGGACCGGAGAGGCAACACCTTC.

The CDR3 loop reads CASSLGIDRGGYGYTF. The CDR3 region has the DNA TGTGCCAGTAGTCTAGGAATAGACCGTGGGGGGTATGGCTACACCTTC. The chain recombines TRBV19 with TRBJ1-2; perhaps TRBD1 as D (5 bases). Germline V gives CDR1 LNHDA, CDR2 SQIVND (reference sequence). The CDR3 totals 16 residues. The V end lost 5 bases, the J end lost 5 bases, and 21 bases lay between the germline ends.

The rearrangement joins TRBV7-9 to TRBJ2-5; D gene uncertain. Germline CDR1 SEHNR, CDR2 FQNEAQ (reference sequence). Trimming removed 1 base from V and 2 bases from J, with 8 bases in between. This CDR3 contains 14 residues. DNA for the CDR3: TGTGCCAGCAGCTTAGGTGGCAGACAAGAGACCCAGTACTTC. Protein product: CASSLGGRQETQYF.

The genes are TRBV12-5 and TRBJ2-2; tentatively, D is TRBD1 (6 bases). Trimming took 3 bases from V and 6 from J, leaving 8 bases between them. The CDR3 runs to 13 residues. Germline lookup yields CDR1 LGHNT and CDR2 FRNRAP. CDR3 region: CASGLQGAGELFF. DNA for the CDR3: TGTGCTAGTGGTTTACAGGGTGCCGGGGAGCTGTTTTTT.

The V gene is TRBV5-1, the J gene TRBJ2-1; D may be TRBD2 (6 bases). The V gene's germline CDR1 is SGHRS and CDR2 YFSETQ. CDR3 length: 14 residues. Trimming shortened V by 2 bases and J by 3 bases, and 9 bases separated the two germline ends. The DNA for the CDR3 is TGCGCCAGCAGCTTCGGGACTGACTACAATGAGCAGTTCTTC. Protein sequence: CASSFGTDYNEQFF.

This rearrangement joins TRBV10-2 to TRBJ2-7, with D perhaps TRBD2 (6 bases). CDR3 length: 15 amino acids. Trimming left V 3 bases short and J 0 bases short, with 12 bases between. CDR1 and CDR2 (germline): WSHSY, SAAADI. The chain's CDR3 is CASSDVRRGSYEQYF. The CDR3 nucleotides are TGCGCCAGCAGTGACGTTAGGAGGGGCTCCTACGAGCAGTACTTC.

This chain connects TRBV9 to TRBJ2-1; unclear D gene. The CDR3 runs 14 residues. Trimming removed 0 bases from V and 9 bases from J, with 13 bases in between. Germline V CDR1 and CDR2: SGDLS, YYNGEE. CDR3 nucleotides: TGTGCCAGCAGCGTAGGGGGTGCCTCCGGTGAGCAGTTCTTC. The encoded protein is CASSVGGASGEQFF. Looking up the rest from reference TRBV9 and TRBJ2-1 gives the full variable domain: DSGVTQTPKHLITATGQRVTLRCSPRSGDLSVYWYQQSLDQGLQFLIQYYNGEERAKGNILERFSAQQFPDLHSELNLSSLELGDSALYFCASSVGGASGEQFFGPGTRLTVL.

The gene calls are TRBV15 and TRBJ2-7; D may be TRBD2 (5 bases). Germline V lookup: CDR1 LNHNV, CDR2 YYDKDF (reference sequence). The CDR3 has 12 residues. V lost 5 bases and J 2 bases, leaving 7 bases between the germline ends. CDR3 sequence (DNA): TGTGCCACCAGCGGGGAGACCTACGAGCAGTACTTC. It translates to CATSGETYEQYF.

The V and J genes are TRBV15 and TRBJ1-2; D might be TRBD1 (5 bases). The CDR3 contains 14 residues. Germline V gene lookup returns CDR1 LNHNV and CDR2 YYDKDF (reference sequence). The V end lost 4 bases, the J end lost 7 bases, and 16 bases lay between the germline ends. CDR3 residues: CATSMGPLLPGYTF. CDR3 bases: TGTGCCACCAGCATGGGGCCTCTCCTTCCTGGCTACACCTTC.

The CDR3 loop is CASSPARGHQETQYF. In nucleotides, the CDR3 is TGTGCCAGCAGTCCGGCCCGGGGGCACCAAGAGACCCAGTACTTC. The chain carries TRBV5-4 and TRBJ2-5; either TRBD1 or TRBD2 may fit D (6 bases each). The CDR3 has 15 amino acids. Trimming removed 5 bases from V and 0 bases from J, with 14 bases in between. Looked up from germline, CDR1 is SGHNT and CDR2 is YYREEE (reference sequence). Full variable domain (outside the CDR3, taken from reference TRBV5-4 and TRBJ2-5): ETGVTQSPTHLIKTRGQQVTLRCSSQSGHNTVSWYQQALGQGPQFIFQYYREEENGRGNFPPRFSGLQFPNYSSELNVNALELDDSALYLCASSPARGHQETQYFGPGTRLLVL.

This chain's CDR3 is CASSGLAGGPGLETQYF. CDR3 nucleotides: TGTGCCAGCAGCGGTCTAGCGGGAGGTCCGGGGCTGGAGACCCAGTACTTC. The chain joins TRBV7-9 to TRBJ2-5; 11 positions agree with TRBD2. CDR3 size: 17 residues. Germline V CDR1 and CDR2: SEHNR, FQNEAQ (reference sequence). V dropped 5 bases and J dropped 5; count of bases not matched to a gene: 13.

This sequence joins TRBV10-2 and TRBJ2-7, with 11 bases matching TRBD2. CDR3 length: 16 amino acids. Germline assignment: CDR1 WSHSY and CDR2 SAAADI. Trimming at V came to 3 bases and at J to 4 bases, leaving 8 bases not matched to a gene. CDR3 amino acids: CASSDLAGGGEYEQYF. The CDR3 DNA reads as TGCGCCAGCAGTGACCTAGCGGGAGGTGGGGAATACGAGCAGTACTTC.

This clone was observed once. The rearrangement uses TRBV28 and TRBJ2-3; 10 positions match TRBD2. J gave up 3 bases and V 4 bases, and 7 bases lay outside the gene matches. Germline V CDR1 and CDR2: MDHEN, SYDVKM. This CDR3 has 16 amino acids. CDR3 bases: TGTGCCAGCAGTTCGATGTCTAGCGGGAGTACAGATACGCAGTATTTT. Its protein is CASSSMSSGSTDTQYF.

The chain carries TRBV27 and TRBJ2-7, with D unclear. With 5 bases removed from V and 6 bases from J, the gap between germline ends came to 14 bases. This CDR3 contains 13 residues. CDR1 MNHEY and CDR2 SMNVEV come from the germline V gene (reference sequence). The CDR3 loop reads CASSQLQGAEQYF. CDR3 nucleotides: TGTGCCAGCAGTCAACTGCAAGGCGCCGAGCAGTACTTC.

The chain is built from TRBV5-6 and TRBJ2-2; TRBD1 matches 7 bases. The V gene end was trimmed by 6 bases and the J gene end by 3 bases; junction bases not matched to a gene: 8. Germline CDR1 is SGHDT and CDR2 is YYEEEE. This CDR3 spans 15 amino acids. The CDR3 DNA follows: TGTGCCAGCACCCTATCAACAGGGGACACCGGGGAGCTGTTTTTT. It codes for CASTLSTGDTGELFF.

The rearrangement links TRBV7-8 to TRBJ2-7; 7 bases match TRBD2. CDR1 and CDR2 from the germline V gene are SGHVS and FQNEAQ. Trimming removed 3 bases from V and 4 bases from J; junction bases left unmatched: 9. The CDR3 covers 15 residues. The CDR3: CASSLGGSKEYEQYF. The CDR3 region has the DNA TGTGCCAGCAGCTTGGGCGGGAGTAAGGAGTACGAGCAGTACTTC.

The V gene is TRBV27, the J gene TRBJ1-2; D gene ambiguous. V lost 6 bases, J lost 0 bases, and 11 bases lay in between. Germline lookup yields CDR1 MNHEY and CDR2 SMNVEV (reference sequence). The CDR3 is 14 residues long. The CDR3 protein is CASSPGGSNYGYTF. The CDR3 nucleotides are TGTGCCAGCAGCCCAGGTGGTTCTAACTATGGCTACACCTTC.

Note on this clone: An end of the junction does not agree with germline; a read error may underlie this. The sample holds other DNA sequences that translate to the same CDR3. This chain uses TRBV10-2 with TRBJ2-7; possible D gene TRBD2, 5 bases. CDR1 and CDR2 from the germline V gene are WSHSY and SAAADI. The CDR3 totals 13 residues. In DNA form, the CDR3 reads TGTGCCAGCAGGAGTACCCCGGAGGACGAGCAGTACTTC. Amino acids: CASRSTPEDEQYF.

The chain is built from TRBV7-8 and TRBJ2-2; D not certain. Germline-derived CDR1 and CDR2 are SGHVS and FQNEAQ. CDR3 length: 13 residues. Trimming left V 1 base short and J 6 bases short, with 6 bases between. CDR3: CASSLVGSGELFF. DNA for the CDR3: TGTGCCAGCAGCTTAGTAGGGTCCGGGGAGCTGTTTTTT.

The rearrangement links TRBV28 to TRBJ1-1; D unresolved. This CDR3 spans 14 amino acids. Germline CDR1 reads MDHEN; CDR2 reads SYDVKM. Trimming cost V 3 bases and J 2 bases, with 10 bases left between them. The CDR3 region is CASSLMRANTEAFF. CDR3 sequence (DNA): TGTGCCAGCAGTTTGATGAGAGCAAACACTGAAGCTTTCTTT.

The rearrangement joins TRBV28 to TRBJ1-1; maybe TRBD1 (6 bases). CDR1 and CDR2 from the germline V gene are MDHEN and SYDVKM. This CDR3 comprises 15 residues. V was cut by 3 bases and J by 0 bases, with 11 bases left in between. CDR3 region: CASSLWGLLNTEAFF. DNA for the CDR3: TGTGCCAGCAGTTTGTGGGGGCTCTTGAACACTGAAGCTTTCTTT. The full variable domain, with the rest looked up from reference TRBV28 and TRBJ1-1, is DVKVTQSSRYLVKRTGEKVFLECVQDMDHENMFWYRQDPGLGLRLIYFSYDVKMKEKGDIPEGYSVSREKKERFSLILESASTNQTSMYLCASSLWGLLNTEAFFGQGTRLTVV.

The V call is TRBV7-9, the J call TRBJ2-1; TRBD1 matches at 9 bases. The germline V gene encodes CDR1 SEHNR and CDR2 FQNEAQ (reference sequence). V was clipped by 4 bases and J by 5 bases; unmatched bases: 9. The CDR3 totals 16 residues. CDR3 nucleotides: TGTGCCAGCAGCTGGGGACCGGGACAGGGCAACAATGAGCAGTTCTTC. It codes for CASSWGPGQGNNEQFF.

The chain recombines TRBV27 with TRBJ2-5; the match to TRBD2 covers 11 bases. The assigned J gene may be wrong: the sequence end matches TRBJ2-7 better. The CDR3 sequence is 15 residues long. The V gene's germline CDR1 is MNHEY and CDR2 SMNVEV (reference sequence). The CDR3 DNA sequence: TGTGCCAGCAGTTTTAGCGGGAGGGCCGGATACGAGCAGTACTTC. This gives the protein CASSFSGRAGYEQYF.

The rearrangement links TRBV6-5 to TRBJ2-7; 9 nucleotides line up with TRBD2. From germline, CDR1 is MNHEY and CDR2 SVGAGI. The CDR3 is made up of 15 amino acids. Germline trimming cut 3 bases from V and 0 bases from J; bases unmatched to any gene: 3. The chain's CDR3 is CASSYVAGASYEQYF. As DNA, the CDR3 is TGTGCCAGCAGTTATGTAGCGGGGGCCTCCTACGAGCAGTACTTC.

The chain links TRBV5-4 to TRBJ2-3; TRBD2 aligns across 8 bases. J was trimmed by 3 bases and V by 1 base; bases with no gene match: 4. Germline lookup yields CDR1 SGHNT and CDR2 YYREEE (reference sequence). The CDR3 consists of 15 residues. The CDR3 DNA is TGTGCCAGCAGCTTGTCTACGGGAGGGACAGATACGCAGTATTTT. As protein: CASSLSTGGTDTQYF.

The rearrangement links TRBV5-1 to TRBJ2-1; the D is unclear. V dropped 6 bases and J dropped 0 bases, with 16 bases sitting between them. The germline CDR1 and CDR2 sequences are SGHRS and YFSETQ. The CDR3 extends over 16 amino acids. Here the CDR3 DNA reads TGCGCCAGCAACCCTCCCTCTGTTAGCTCCTACAATGAGCAGTTCTTC. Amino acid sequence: CASNPPSVSSYNEQFF.

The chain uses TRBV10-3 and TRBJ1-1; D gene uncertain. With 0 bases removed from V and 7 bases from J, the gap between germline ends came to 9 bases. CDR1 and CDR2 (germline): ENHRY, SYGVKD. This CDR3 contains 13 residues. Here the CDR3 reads CAISESYTDEAFF. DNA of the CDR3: TGTGCCATCAGTGAGTCGTACACGGATGAAGCTTTCTTT.

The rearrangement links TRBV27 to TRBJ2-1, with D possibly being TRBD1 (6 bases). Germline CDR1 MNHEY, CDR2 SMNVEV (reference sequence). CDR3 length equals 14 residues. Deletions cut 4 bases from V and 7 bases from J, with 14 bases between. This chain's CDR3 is CASSYQGSRNEQFF. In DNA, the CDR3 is TGTGCCAGCAGTTATCAGGGGTCTCGGAATGAGCAGTTCTTC.